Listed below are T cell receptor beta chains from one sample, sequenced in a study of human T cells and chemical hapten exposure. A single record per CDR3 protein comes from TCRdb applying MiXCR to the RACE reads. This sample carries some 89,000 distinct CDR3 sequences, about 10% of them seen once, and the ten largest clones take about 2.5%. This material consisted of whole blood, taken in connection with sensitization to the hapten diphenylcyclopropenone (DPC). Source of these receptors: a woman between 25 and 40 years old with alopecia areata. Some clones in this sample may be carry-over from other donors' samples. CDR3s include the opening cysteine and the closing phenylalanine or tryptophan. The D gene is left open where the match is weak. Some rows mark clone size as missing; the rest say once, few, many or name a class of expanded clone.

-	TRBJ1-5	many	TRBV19	CASSMGPNQPQHF	TGTGCCAGTAGTATGGGACCAAATCAGCCCCAGCATTTT
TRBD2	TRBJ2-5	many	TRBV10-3	CAISALAGTQETQYF	TGTGCCATCAGTGCACTAGCGGGGACACAAGAGACCCAGTACTTC
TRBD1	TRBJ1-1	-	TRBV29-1	CSGVAGTGATEAFF	TGCAGCGGGGTCGCCGGGACAGGGGCCACTGAAGCTTTCTTT
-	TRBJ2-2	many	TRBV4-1	CASSQELEGFSDTGELFF	TGCGCCAGCAGCCAAGAATTAGAAGGGTTTTCGGACACCGGGGAGCTGTTTTTT
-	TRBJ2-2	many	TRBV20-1	CSASIQGWNTGELFF	TGCAGTGCTAGCATACAGGGTTGGAACACCGGGGAGCTGTTTTTT
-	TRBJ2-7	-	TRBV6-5	CASSYSTRDNEQYF	TGTGCCAGCAGTTACTCGACCAGGGATAACGAGCAGTACTTC
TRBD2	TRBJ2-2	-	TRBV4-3	CASSHLKPGTSGRGELFF	TGCGCCAGCAGCCATCTCAAACCCGGGACTAGCGGTCGGGGGGAGCTGTTTTTT
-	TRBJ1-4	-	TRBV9	CASSVTTTNEKLFF	TGTGCCAGCAGCGTAACCACAACTAATGAAAAACTGTTTTTT
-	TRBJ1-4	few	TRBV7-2	CASSLGFANEKLFF	TGTGCCAGCAGCTTAGGGTTTGCTAATGAAAAACTGTTTTTT
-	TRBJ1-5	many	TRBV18	CASSPGGDYSNQPQHF	TGTGCCAGCTCCCCCGGGGGCGACTATAGCAATCAGCCCCAGCATTTT